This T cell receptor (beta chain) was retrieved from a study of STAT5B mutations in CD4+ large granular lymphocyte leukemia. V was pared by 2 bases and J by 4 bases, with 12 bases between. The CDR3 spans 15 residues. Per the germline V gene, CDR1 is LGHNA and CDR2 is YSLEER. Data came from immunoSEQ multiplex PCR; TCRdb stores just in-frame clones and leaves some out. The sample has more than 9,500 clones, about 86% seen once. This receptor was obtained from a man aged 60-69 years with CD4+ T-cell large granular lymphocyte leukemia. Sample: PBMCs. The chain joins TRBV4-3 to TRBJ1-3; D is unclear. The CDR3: CASSQRWARGNTIYF. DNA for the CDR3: TGCGCCAGCAGCCAAAGATGGGCGAGGGGAAACACCATATATTTT.